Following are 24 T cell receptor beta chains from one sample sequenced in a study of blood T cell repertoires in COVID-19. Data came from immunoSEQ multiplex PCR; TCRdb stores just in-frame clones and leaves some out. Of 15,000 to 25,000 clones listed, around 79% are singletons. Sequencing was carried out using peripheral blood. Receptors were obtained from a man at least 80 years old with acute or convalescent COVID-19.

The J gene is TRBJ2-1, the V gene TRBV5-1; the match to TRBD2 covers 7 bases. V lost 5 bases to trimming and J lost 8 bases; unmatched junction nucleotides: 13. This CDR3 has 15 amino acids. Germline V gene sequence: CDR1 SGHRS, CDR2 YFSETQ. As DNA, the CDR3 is TGCGCCAGCAGGGGGAGGGTAGCCAAGATCGATGAGCAGTTCTTC. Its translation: CASRGRVAKIDEQFF.

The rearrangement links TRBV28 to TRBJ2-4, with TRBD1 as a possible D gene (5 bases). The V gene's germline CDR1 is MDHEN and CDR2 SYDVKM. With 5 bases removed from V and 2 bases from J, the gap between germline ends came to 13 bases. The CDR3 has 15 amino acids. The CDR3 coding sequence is TGTGCCAGCAGTCTCCGACAGTTCTCCAAAAACATTCAGTACTTC. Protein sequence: CASSLRQFSKNIQYF.

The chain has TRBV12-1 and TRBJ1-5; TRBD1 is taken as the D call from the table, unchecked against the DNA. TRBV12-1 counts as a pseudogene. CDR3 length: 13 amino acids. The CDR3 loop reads CASSFSGHQPQHF. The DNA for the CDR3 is TGTGCCAGCAGCTTTTCAGGGCACCAGCCCCAGCATTTT.

The CDR3 DNA sequence: TGTGCCAGCAGCAGCTATGGCTACACCTTC. This gives the protein CASSSYGYTF. The V gene is TRBV28, the J gene TRBJ1-2; D remains ambiguous. This CDR3 spans 10 amino acids. The V and J ends lost 6 bases and 4 bases respectively, with 3 bases between them. Germline V CDR1 and CDR2: MDHEN, SYDVKM.

CDR3: CATSRAQDTGELFF. Written as DNA, the CDR3 is TGTGCCACCAGCAGAGCTCAGGACACCGGGGAGCTGTTTTTT. The chain links TRBV15 to TRBJ2-2; D is unresolved. The CDR3 has 14 amino acids. Germline V CDR1 and CDR2: LNHNV, YYDKDF (reference sequence). Between the trimmed V and J ends, which lost 1 base and 3 bases, there was a span of 6 bases.

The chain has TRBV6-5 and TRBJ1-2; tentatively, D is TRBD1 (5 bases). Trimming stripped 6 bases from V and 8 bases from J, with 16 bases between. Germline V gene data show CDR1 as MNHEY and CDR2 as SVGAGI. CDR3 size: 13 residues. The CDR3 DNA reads TGTGCCAGCAGACGAGATCAGGGAGGAGGCTACACCTTC. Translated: CASRRDQGGGYTF.

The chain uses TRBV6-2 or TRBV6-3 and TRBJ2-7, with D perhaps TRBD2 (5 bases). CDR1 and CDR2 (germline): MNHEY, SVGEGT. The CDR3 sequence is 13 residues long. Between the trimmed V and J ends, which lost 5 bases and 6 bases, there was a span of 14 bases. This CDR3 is CASSRPAGSEQYF. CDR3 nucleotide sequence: TGTGCCAGCAGTAGACCCGCGGGCAGCGAGCAGTACTTC.

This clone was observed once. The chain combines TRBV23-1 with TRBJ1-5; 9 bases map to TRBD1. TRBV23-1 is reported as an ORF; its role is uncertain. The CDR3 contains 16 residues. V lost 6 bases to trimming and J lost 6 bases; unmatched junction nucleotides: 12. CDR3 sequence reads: CASSPHHTGGSQPQHF. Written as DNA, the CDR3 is TGCGCCAGCAGCCCCCACCACACAGGGGGCTCTCAGCCCCAGCATTTT.

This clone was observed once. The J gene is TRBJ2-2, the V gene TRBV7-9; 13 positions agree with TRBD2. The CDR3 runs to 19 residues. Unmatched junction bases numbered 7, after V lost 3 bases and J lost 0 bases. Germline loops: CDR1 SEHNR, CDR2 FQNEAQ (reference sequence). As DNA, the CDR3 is TGTGCCAGCAGCTTGATTGGGGGACTAGCGGGATCGAACACCGGGGAGCTGTTTTTT. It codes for CASSLIGGLAGSNTGELFF.

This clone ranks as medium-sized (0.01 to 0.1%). The DNA for the CDR3 is TGCGCCAGCAGCCAAGCGACTAGCGGGAGGAGGTATGAGCAGTTCTTC. It translates to CASSQATSGRRYEQFF. The chain recombines TRBV4-1 with TRBJ2-1, with TRBD2 identical over 13 bases. Germline assignment: CDR1 MGHRA and CDR2 YSYEKL. CDR3 size: 16 residues. The trim removed 1 base at V and 8 bases at J, leaving 5 bases unmatched.

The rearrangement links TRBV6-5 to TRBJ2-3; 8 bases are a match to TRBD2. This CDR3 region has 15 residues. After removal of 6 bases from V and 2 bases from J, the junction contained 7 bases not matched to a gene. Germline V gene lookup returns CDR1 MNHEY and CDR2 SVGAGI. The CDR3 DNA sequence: TGTGCCAGCAGGGGACTAGGGGGGAACACAGATACGCAGTATTTT. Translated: CASRGLGGNTDTQYF.

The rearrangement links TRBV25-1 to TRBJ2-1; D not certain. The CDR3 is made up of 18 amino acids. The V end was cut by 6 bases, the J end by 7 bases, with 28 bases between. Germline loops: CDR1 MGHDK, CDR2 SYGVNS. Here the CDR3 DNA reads TGTGCCAGCAGCCCACCCGACGGAGCGCGCGGATTGCGGAATGAGCAGTTCTTC. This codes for CASSPPDGARGLRNEQFF.

The CDR3 DNA sequence: TGCGCCAGCAGCCTGCGGAGGGAGACCGAGCAGTACGTC. Its protein product is CASSLRRETEQYV. V and J are TRBV4-1 and TRBJ2-7; D perhaps matches TRBD2 (6 bases). This CDR3 comprises 13 residues. V was pared by 4 bases and J by 6 bases, with 13 bases between. Looked up from germline, CDR1 is MGHRA and CDR2 is YSYEKL.

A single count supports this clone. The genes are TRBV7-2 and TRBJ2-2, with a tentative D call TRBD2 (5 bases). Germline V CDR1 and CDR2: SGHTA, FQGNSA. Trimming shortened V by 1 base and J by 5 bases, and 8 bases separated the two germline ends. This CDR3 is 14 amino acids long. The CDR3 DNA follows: TGTGCCAGCAGCTTAGAAGTAGCGACCGGGGAGCTGTTTTTT. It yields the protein CASSLEVATGELFF.

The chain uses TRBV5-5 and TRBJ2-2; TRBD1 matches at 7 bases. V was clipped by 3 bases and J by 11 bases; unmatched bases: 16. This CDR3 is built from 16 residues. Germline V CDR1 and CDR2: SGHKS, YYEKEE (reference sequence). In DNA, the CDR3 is TGTGCCAGCAGCTCGGGCGTCCGAACAGGGGACGGAGAGCTGTTTTTT. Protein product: CASSSGVRTGDGELFF. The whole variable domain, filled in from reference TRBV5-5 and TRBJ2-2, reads DAGVTQSPTHLIKTRGQQVTLRCSPISGHKSVSWYQQVLGQGPQFIFQYYEKEERGRGNFPDRFSARQFPNYSSELNVNALLLGDSALYLCASSSGVRTGDGELFFGEGSRLTVL.

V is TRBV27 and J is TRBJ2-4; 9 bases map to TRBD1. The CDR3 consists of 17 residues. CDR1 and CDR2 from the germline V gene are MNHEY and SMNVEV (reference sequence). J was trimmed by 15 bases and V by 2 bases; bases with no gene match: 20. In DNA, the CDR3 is TGTGCCAGCAGTTTACCGAAGATACAGGGGGCGCTCCCCTCCAGGTACTTC. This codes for CASSLPKIQGALPSRYF.

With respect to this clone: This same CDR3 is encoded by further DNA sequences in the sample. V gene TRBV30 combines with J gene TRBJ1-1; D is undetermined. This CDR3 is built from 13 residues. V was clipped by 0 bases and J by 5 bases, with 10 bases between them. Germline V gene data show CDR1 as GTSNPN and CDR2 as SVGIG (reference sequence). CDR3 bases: TGTGCCTGGAGTGTACTACGGGGAACTGAAGCTTTCTTT. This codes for CAWSVLRGTEAFF.

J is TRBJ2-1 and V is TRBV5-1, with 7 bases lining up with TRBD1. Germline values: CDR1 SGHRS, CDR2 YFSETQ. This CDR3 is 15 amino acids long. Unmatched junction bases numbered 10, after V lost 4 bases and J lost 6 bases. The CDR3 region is CASSATTGSLNEQFF. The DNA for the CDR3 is TGCGCCAGCAGCGCGACGACAGGGTCTCTCAATGAGCAGTTCTTC.

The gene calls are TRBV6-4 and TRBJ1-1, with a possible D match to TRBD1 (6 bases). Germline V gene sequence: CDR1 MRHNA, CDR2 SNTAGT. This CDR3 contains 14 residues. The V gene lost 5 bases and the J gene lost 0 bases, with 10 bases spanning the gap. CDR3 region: CASSQQGMNTEAFF. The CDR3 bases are TGTGCCAGCAGTCAACAGGGCATGAACACTGAAGCTTTCTTT.

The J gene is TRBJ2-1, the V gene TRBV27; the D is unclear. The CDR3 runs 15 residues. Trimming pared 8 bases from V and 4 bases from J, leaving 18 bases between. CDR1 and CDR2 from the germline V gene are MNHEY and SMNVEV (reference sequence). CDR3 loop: CASSPPLGFYNEQFF. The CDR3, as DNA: TGTGCCAGCTCCCCCCCCCTGGGCTTTTACAATGAGCAGTTCTTC.

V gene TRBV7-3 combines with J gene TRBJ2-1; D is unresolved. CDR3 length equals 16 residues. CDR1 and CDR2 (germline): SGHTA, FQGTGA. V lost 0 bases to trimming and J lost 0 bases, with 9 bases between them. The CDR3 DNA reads TGTGCCAGCAGCTTAACGACTGCTTCCTCCTACAATGAGCAGTTCTTC. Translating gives CASSLTTASSYNEQFF.

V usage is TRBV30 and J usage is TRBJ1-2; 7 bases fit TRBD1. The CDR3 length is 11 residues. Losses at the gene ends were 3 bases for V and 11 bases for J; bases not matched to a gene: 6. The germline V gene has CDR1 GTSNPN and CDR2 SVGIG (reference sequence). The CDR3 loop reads CAWRVQGWYTF. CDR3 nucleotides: TGTGCCTGGAGGGTACAGGGGTGGTACACCTTC.

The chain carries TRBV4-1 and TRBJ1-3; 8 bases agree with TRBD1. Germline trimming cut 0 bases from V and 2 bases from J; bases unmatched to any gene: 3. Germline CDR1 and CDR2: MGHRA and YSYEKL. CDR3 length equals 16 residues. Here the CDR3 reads CASSQDSTGAGNTIYF. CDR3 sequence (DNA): TGCGCCAGCAGCCAAGATTCGACAGGGGCTGGAAACACCATATATTTT.

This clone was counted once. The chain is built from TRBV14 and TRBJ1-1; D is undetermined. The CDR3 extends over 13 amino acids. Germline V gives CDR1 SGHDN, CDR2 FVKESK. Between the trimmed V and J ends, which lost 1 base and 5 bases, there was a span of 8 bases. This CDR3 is CASSQGLHTEAFF. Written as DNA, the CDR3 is TGTGCCAGCAGCCAAGGTTTACATACTGAAGCTTTCTTT.